This TCR beta chain derives from a study of control samples from healthy donors and cancer patients. The repertoire was sequenced with immunoSEQ multiplex PCR; TCRdb's copy has only in-frame clones and lacks some. In the table there are approximately 180,000 clones, around 94% of which are singletons. The CDR3 has 13 residues. Trimming left V 3 bases short and J 6 bases short, with 10 bases between. Germline CDR1 is LNHNV and CDR2 is YYDKDF (reference sequence). The genes are TRBV15 and TRBJ2-3; no firm D call. The receptor's source is a woman between 18 and 29 years old in good health. The sample taken for sequencing was blood. The CDR3 DNA follows: TGTGCCACCAGCAGCAGTGGTTGGGATACGCAGTATTTT. It is translated as CATSSSGWDTQYF.